The 21 T cell receptor beta chains presented below share a single source sample, sequenced in a study of cytomegalovirus exposure and HLA in healthy donors. PCR was performed using 60 Vbeta and 13 Jbeta primers. The assay was immunoSEQ multiplex PCR, and TCRdb's table has in-frame clones only and misses some. The repertoire holds around 150,000 clones, with approximately 87% as singletons. The sequenced sample consisted of PBMCs. These receptors all come from a middle-aged man in good health and CMV-seronegative.

This clone was counted between two and nine times. This same CDR3 is encoded by further DNA sequences in the sample. This sequence joins TRBV4-1 and TRBJ2-1; 7 bases are shared with TRBD2. CDR1 MGHRA and CDR2 YSYEKL come from the germline V gene. The CDR3 spans 14 residues. V shed 0 bases and J 5 bases; nucleotides not matched to a gene: 1. The CDR3: CASSQEGGNNEQFF. As DNA, the CDR3 is TGCGCCAGCAGCCAAGAGGGGGGGAACAATGAGCAGTTCTTC.

The genes are TRBV4-2 and TRBJ2-3; 7 bases fit TRBD2. The CDR3 contains 16 residues. CDR1 is LGHNA, CDR2 YNFKEQ, per germline. V shed 2 bases and J 2 bases; nucleotides not matched to a gene: 7. The CDR3 sequence: CASSQWLADNTDTQYF. The DNA for the CDR3 is TGTGCCAGCAGCCAATGGCTAGCGGACAACACAGATACGCAGTATTTT.

This clone was detected only once. The rearrangement joins TRBV19 to TRBJ1-5, with D tentatively TRBD1 (5 bases). The CDR3 has 14 residues. V lost 3 bases, J lost 7 bases, and 13 bases lay in between. Looked up from germline, CDR1 is LNHDA and CDR2 is SQIVND (reference sequence). The CDR3 region is CASSIQGSEQPQHF. The CDR3 nucleotides are TGTGCCAGTAGTATTCAGGGCTCGGAGCAGCCCCAGCATTTT.

CDR3 loop: CASNLGGNTEAFF. CDR3 in DNA: TGTGCCAGCAACCTGGGGGGGAACACTGAAGCTTTCTTT. V is TRBV2 and J is TRBJ1-1, with D tentatively TRBD1 (5 bases). Germline CDR1 SNHLY, CDR2 FYNNEI. This CDR3 region has 13 residues. The V and J ends lost 7 bases and 1 base respectively, with 10 bases between them.

This clone was counted a few times. The chain uses TRBV4-2 and TRBJ2-1, with unresolved D. The CDR3 has 17 amino acids. CDR1 is LGHNA, CDR2 YNFKEQ, per germline. The V end lost 1 base, the J end lost 8 bases, and 21 bases lay between the germline ends. The CDR3 spells CASSQAGMGLTWDEQFF. The CDR3 DNA reads as TGTGCCAGCAGCCAAGCCGGCATGGGCCTCACATGGGATGAGCAGTTCTTC.

The rearrangement links TRBV4-2 to TRBJ2-2; D might be TRBD1 (6 bases). The CDR3 is made up of 15 amino acids. Germline lookup yields CDR1 LGHNA and CDR2 YNFKEQ. Trimming removed 1 base at V and 5 bases at J, with 11 bases between. CDR3 sequence reads: CASSQGTGWTGELFF. The CDR3 coding sequence is TGTGCCAGCAGCCAAGGAACAGGGTGGACCGGGGAGCTGTTTTTT.

This sequence joins TRBV6-5 and TRBJ1-2, with 7 nucleotides matching TRBD1. J lost 5 bases, V lost 2 bases, and 8 bases had no gene match. Germline CDR1 and CDR2: MNHEY and SVGAGI. The CDR3 spans 15 residues. In DNA, the CDR3 is TGTGCCAGCAGTTACACACCGGGACAGATTTATGGCTACACCTTC. It translates to CASSYTPGQIYGYTF.

CDR3 sequence reads: CASSLPPEEQYF. CDR3 nucleotides: TGTGCCAGCAGCCTCCCCCCGGAGGAGCAGTATTTT. This chain connects TRBV7-3 to TRBJ2-3, with D possibly being TRBD2 (5 bases). The CDR3 covers 12 residues. Germline CDR1 and CDR2: SGHTA and FQGTGA. Trimming stripped 5 bases from V and 11 bases from J, with 14 bases between. Drawing the rest from reference TRBV7-3 and TRBJ2-3, the complete variable domain is GAGVSQTPSNKVTEKGKYVELRCDPISGHTALYWYRQSLGQGPEFLIYFQGTGAADDSGLPNDRFFAVRPEGSVSTLKIQRTERGDSAVYLCASSLPPEEQYFGPGTRLTVL.

This clone appeared a single time. This chain joins TRBV29-1 and TRBJ2-1; TRBD2 matches 14 bases. The V gene's germline CDR1 is SQVTM and CDR2 ANQGSEA. The CDR3 runs 14 residues. The ends lost 8 bases at V and 6 bases at J; junction bases unmatched: 6. The CDR3 loop reads CSFPTSGRVNEQFF. Written as DNA, the CDR3 is TGCAGCTTCCCGACTAGCGGGAGGGTCAATGAGCAGTTCTTC.

This clone was seen a few times. V and J are TRBV19 and TRBJ1-2; 7 bases agree with TRBD1. Germline V gives CDR1 LNHDA, CDR2 SQIVND (reference sequence). CDR3 length: 14 residues. The V gene end was trimmed by 3 bases and the J gene end by 2 bases; junction bases not matched to a gene: 3. The CDR3 reads CASSMSRGNYGYTF. The CDR3 DNA reads TGTGCCAGTAGTATGTCCAGGGGGAACTATGGCTACACCTTC.

The rearrangement uses TRBV7-2 and TRBJ2-5; D is undetermined. The DNA end lines up better with TRBJ2-7; the J call may be wrong. From germline, CDR1 is SGHTA and CDR2 FQGNSA. CDR3 size: 13 residues. Written as DNA, the CDR3 is TGTGCCAGCAGCGTAGAAAGCATTTACGAGCAGTACTTC. It encodes CASSVESIYEQYF.

With regard to this clone: One end of the junction is discordant with germline, which a read error may explain. The gene calls are TRBV7-9 and TRBJ2-7; D is unresolved. From germline, CDR1 is SEHNR and CDR2 FQNEAQ (reference sequence). This CDR3 has 14 residues. CDR3 sequence: CSSSLVGGTYEQYF. CDR3 sequence (DNA): TGTTCCAGCAGCTTAGTCGGCGGAACCTACGAGCAGTACTTC.

The chain couples TRBV4-3 to TRBJ1-6; D ambiguous. Per germline, CDR1 LGHNA and CDR2 YSLEER. Between the trimmed V and J ends, which lost 0 bases and 9 bases, there was a span of 9 bases. This CDR3 spans 14 amino acids. This chain's CDR3 is CASSQDRGISPLHF. DNA of the CDR3: TGCGCCAGCAGCCAAGATAGAGGGATTTCACCCCTCCACTTT.

V gene TRBV4-3 combines with J gene TRBJ1-5; tentatively, D is TRBD1 (5 bases). The CDR3 totals 13 residues. Germline V gives CDR1 LGHNA, CDR2 YSLEER. Trimming cost V 4 bases and J 6 bases, with 10 bases left between them. The CDR3: CASSLDRFQPQHF. CDR3 sequence (DNA): TGCGCCAGCAGCCTTGACAGATTTCAGCCCCAGCATTTT.

The chain has TRBV7-9 and TRBJ2-2, with D possibly TRBD1 on 5 matching bases. The CDR3 totals 16 residues. CDR1 and CDR2 from the germline V gene are SEHNR and FQNEAQ (reference sequence). Trimming stripped 2 bases from V and 7 bases from J, with 17 bases between. CDR3 nucleotide sequence: TGTGCCAGCAGCTTATACAACGCAGGGTTTAACGGGGAGCTGTTTTTT. It is translated as CASSLYNAGFNGELFF. Filled out from reference TRBV7-9 and TRBJ2-2, the complete variable domain reads DTGVSQNPRHKITKRGQNVTFRCDPISEHNRLYWYRQTLGQGPEFLTYFQNEAQLEKSRLLSDRFSAERPKGSFSTLEIQRTEQGDSAMYLCASSLYNAGFNGELFFGEGSRLTVL.

This clone was found a few times. V and J are TRBV6-1 and TRBJ1-1, with TRBD1 matching over 7 bases. V was pared by 2 bases and J by 7 bases, with 7 bases of the junction left unmatched. Germline-derived CDR1 and CDR2 are MNHNS and SASEGT. The CDR3 extends over 14 amino acids. Written as DNA, the CDR3 is TGTGCCAGCAGTGAAACGACAGGGTGGGGTGAAGCTTTCTTT. Protein sequence: CASSETTGWGEAFF.

This clone was counted only a few times. The V call is TRBV27, the J call TRBJ2-3, with 9 bases fitting TRBD2. V was clipped by 6 bases and J by 1 base; unmatched bases: 17. Germline CDR1 and CDR2: MNHEY and SMNVEV (reference sequence). This CDR3 is 19 amino acids long. CDR3 DNA: TGTGCCAGCAGCCACCTCGCGGGCGGGGGGGCCATCGGCACAGATACGCAGTATTTT. This translates into CASSHLAGGGAIGTDTQYF.

The V call is TRBV4-3, the J call TRBJ2-2; D is possibly TRBD1 (5 bases). Trimming cost V 5 bases and J 1 base, with 8 bases left between them. CDR1 and CDR2 (germline): LGHNA, YSLEER. This CDR3 region has 14 residues. CDR3 DNA: TGCGCCAGCAGCGAGGACATGAACACCGGGGAGCTGTTTTTT. Its protein is CASSEDMNTGELFF.

The chain couples TRBV4-1 to TRBJ1-2, with TRBD1 matching 7 bases. V gave up 0 bases and J gave up 6 bases; unmatched junction bases: 7. In germline, CDR1 is MGHRA, CDR2 YSYEKL. The CDR3 totals 15 residues. Here the CDR3 DNA reads TGCGCCAGCAGCCAAGAAGAGGGCAGGGGGAATGGCTACACCTTC. Translated: CASSQEEGRGNGYTF.

The chain joins TRBV7-9 to TRBJ1-1; TRBD1 agrees at 7 bases. The trim removed 6 bases at V and 8 bases at J, leaving 6 bases unmatched. The CDR3 is 12 residues long. Germline assignment: CDR1 SEHNR and CDR2 FQNEAQ (reference sequence). CDR3 sequence: CASRAGQLEAFF. In DNA, the CDR3 is TGTGCCAGCAGGGCGGGACAGCTGGAAGCTTTCTTT. The variable domain in full, with the rest retrieved from reference TRBV7-9 and TRBJ1-1, is DTGVSQNPRHKITKRGQNVTFRCDPISEHNRLYWYRQTLGQGPEFLTYFQNEAQLEKSRLLSDRFSAERPKGSFSTLEIQRTEQGDSAMYLCASRAGQLEAFFGQGTRLTVV.

This clone was seen only once. The V call is TRBV4-3, the J call TRBJ1-6; no reliable D call. Germline assignment: CDR1 LGHNA and CDR2 YSLEER. The CDR3 spans 18 residues. Trimming removed 0 bases from V and 0 bases from J, with 12 bases in between. The CDR3 coding sequence is TGCGCCAGCAGCCAAGAGTGGGCGTCAAGCTCCTATAATTCACCCCTCCACTTT. Protein product: CASSQEWASSSYNSPLHF.